This entry lists 27 T cell receptor beta chains sequenced from one sample in a study of Ad26.COV2.S vaccination and SARS-CoV-2 variants. The data were produced by immunoSEQ multiplex PCR, yet TCRdb's version contains in-frame clones alone and is incomplete. The sample has about 680,000 clones, roughly nine tenths seen once. The sample's treatment: around 19 received Ad26.COV2.S at low or high dose, single or two shots; several received placebo; per-sample allocation not given. Samples were taken on day 63 after the first vaccine or placebo injection. Sequencing was performed on peripheral blood, taken in a trial of Ad26.COV2.S vaccine versus placebo. All receptors derive from a person aged 18 to 59 who received the Ad26.COV2.S COVID-19 vaccine or a placebo.

This chain uses TRBV7-6 with TRBJ2-1, with 13 bases aligning to TRBD2. Germline CDR1 is SGHVS and CDR2 is FNYEAQ. Trimming removed 5 bases from V and 5 bases from J; junction bases left unmatched: 3. CDR3 size: 15 residues. CDR3 loop: CASSQGLAGHNEQFF. The CDR3 DNA follows: TGTGCCAGCAGCCAGGGACTAGCGGGACACAATGAGCAGTTCTTC.

The rearrangement uses TRBV5-4 and TRBJ2-7; 9 bases fit TRBD1. The CDR3 sequence is 15 residues long. Germline loops: CDR1 SGHNT, CDR2 YYREEE (reference sequence). V dropped 0 bases and J dropped 3; count of bases not matched to a gene: 4. This CDR3 reads CASSLGPGQGYEQYF. The CDR3 coding sequence is TGTGCCAGCAGCTTGGGACCGGGACAGGGCTACGAGCAGTACTTC.

This chain joins TRBV11-2 and TRBJ1-5; 7 positions agree with TRBD1. V trimming: 5 bases; J trimming: 6 bases; junction bases outside the gene matches: 4. The CDR3 length is 13 residues. Germline V gives CDR1 SGHAT, CDR2 FQNNGV. The CDR3 sequence is CASSQNRGQPQHF. CDR3 DNA sequence: TGTGCCAGCAGCCAGAACAGGGGTCAGCCCCAGCATTTT. Supplemented by reference TRBV11-2 and TRBJ1-5, the full variable domain reads EAGVAQSPRYKIIEKRQSVAFWCNPISGHATLYWYQQILGQGPKLLIQFQNNGVVDDSQLPKDRFSAERLKGVDSTLKIQPAKLEDSAVYLCASSQNRGQPQHFGDGTRLSIL.

This clone appeared once. The genes are TRBV6-2 or TRBV6-3 and TRBJ2-4; no clear D. This CDR3 comprises 11 residues. The V end was cut by 5 bases, the J end by 11 bases, with 10 bases between. Looked up from germline, CDR1 is MNHEY and CDR2 is SVGEGT. CDR3 residues: CASSQGPLQYF. For the CDR3, the DNA is TGTGCCAGCAGTCAAGGACCCCTTCAGTACTTC.

The J gene is TRBJ2-7, the V gene TRBV27, with D perhaps matching TRBD1 or TRBD2 (5 bases each). The V gene's germline CDR1 is MNHEY and CDR2 SMNVEV (reference sequence). V lost 2 bases and J lost 4, with 12 bases in between. CDR3 length: 14 amino acids. As DNA, the CDR3 is TGTGCCAGCAGTTTAAGAGGGACCTTATACGAGCAGTACTTC. Translation gives CASSLRGTLYEQYF.

The rearrangement joins TRBV5-1 to TRBJ1-3, with D possibly being TRBD1 (5 bases). The germline V gene has CDR1 SGHRS and CDR2 YFSETQ. V was clipped by 4 bases and J by 1 base, with 15 bases between them. The CDR3 totals 16 residues. The CDR3 DNA is TGCGCCAGCAGCCTCTCGACAGTTGATTCTGGAAACACCATATATTTT. Protein: CASSLSTVDSGNTIYF.

This sequence joins TRBV6-2 or TRBV6-3 and TRBJ1-2; D gene uncertain. Between the trimmed V and J ends, which lost 6 bases and 4 bases, there was a span of 15 bases. Germline CDR1 and CDR2: MNHEY and SVGEGT. There are 14 residues in the CDR3. The CDR3 region is CASSPTEPPYGYTF. The DNA for the CDR3 is TGTGCCAGCAGCCCGACGGAGCCACCCTATGGCTACACCTTC.

This chain joins TRBV2 and TRBJ1-6; TRBD1 agrees at 9 bases. Trimming at V came to 8 bases and at J to 10 bases, leaving 9 bases not matched to a gene. Germline CDR1 reads SNHLY; CDR2 reads FYNNEI. This CDR3 is 14 amino acids long. CDR3 protein: CASLPGQGDSPLHF. The CDR3 DNA reads as TGTGCCAGCCTCCCGGGACAGGGTGACTCACCCCTCCACTTT. Full variable domain (outside the CDR3, taken from reference TRBV2 and TRBJ1-6): EPEVTQTPSHQVTQMGQEVILRCVPISNHLYFYWYRQILGQKVEFLVSFYNNEISEKSEIFDDQFSVERPDGSNFTLKIRSTKLEDSAMYFCASLPGQGDSPLHFGNGTRLTVT.

The chain employs TRBV6-2 or TRBV6-3 and TRBJ2-2, with D unresolved. From germline, CDR1 is MNHEY and CDR2 SVGEGT. V was shortened by 5 bases and J by 2 bases, with 3 bases between the two germline ends. The CDR3 loop spans 12 amino acids. The CDR3 DNA reads TGTGCCAGCAGTGACAACACCGGGGAGCTGTTTTTT. Its protein is CASSDNTGELFF.

Here the CDR3 DNA reads TGTGCCAGCAGCCGGGTGGACAGAAACACAGCTAACTATGGCTACACCTTC. Translating gives CASSRVDRNTANYGYTF. The V call is TRBV7-2, the J call TRBJ1-2, with TRBD1 as a possible D gene (6 bases). The CDR3 totals 17 residues. Trimming removed 5 bases at V and 0 bases at J, with 19 bases between. Germline V gene sequence: CDR1 SGHTA, CDR2 FQGNSA.

The gene calls are TRBV5-4 and TRBJ2-5; possible D gene TRBD1, 5 bases. CDR1 is SGHNT and CDR2 is YYREEE in the germline V gene (reference sequence). CDR3 length equals 15 residues. Deletions cut 1 base from V and 6 bases from J, with 16 bases between. The DNA of the CDR3 is TGTGCCAGCAGCTTGAGGGAAAAGGGGTTGAAGACCCAGTACTTC. Protein sequence: CASSLREKGLKTQYF. Using reference TRBV5-4 and TRBJ2-5 for the parts outside the CDR3, the full variable domain is ETGVTQSPTHLIKTRGQQVTLRCSSQSGHNTVSWYQQALGQGPQFIFQYYREEENGRGNFPPRFSGLQFPNYSSELNVNALELDDSALYLCASSLREKGLKTQYFGPGTRLLVL.

Worth noting for this clone: This CDR3 is also generated by other DNA sequences in the sample. The chain couples TRBV7-3 to TRBJ2-2; the D is unclear. The CDR3 extends over 13 amino acids. Germline V gene sequence: CDR1 SGHTA, CDR2 FQGTGA. V lost 4 bases and J 0 bases, leaving 3 bases between the germline ends. The CDR3 loop reads CASSSPNTGELFF. The CDR3 DNA reads as TGTGCCAGCAGCTCGCCGAACACCGGGGAGCTGTTTTTT.

CDR3 bases: TGTGCCAGCAGTGAGGACAGGGGGAGAACCGGGGAGCTGTTTTTT. Encoded protein: CASSEDRGRTGELFF. The chain employs TRBV6-4 and TRBJ2-2; 10 bases agree with TRBD1. CDR1 is MRHNA and CDR2 is SNTAGT in the germline V gene. V dropped 3 bases and J dropped 5; count of bases not matched to a gene: 3. The CDR3 contains 15 residues.

The V call is TRBV5-8, the J call TRBJ1-6; 11 positions agree with TRBD1. J gave up 8 bases and V 0 bases, and 4 bases lay outside the gene matches. The CDR3 has 16 residues. In germline, CDR1 is SGHTS, CDR2 YDEGEE. This CDR3 is CASSLAGTGGYSPLHF. The DNA of the CDR3 is TGTGCCAGCAGCTTGGCCGGGACAGGGGGTTATTCACCCCTCCACTTT. Full variable domain (missing parts from reference TRBV5-8 and TRBJ1-6): EAGVTQSPTHLIKTRGQQATLRCSPISGHTSVYWYQQALGLGLQFLLWYDEGEERNRGNFPPRFSGRQFPNYSSELNVNALELEDSALYLCASSLAGTGGYSPLHFGNGTRLTVT.

The V call is TRBV6-5, the J call TRBJ2-1; 8 bases agree with TRBD2. Germline V lookup: CDR1 MNHEY, CDR2 SVGAGI. The CDR3 spans 15 residues. J gave up 1 base and V 5 bases, and 4 bases lay outside the gene matches. This CDR3 is CASSPGGQSYNEQFF. CDR3 coding DNA: TGTGCCAGCAGTCCGGGGGGGCAGTCCTACAATGAGCAGTTCTTC.

The chain combines TRBV6-5 with TRBJ2-7, with TRBD2 matching over 10 bases. The V segment lost 7 bases and the J segment 3 bases; nucleotides outside the gene matches: 9. CDR1 and CDR2 from the germline V gene are MNHEY and SVGAGI. This CDR3 spans 15 amino acids. The CDR3 reads CASTIAGGTFYEQYF. In DNA, the CDR3 is TGTGCCAGCACTATAGCGGGAGGCACTTTCTACGAGCAGTACTTC.

This chain joins TRBV7-2 and TRBJ2-7; D gene ambiguous. CDR3 length equals 12 residues. The V gene's germline CDR1 is SGHTA and CDR2 FQGNSA. Trimming took off 5 bases at V and 3 bases at J, with 8 bases between the two ends. The DNA of the CDR3 is TGTGCCAGCAGCCCAAACGGCTACGAGCAGTACTTC. It yields the protein CASSPNGYEQYF.

The chain has TRBV5-4 and TRBJ2-1; tentative D call: TRBD2 (5 bases). The CDR3 spans 13 residues. Trimming left V 2 bases short and J 10 bases short, with 13 bases between. Germline V gene data show CDR1 as SGHNT and CDR2 as YYREEE (reference sequence). CDR3 amino acids: CASSFPGRWEQFF. CDR3 bases: TGTGCCAGCAGCTTCCCGGGGAGATGGGAGCAGTTCTTC.

In its sample, this clone was seen once. This chain connects TRBV4-2 to TRBJ2-1, with D possibly matching TRBD2 (5 bases). CDR1 is LGHNA and CDR2 is YNFKEQ in the germline V gene. Trimming left V 0 bases short and J 10 bases short, with 13 bases between. This CDR3 has 14 amino acids. CDR3 DNA sequence: TGTGCCAGCAGCCAAGATCCCCAAAAGCGGGAGCAGTTCTTC. Translated: CASSQDPQKREQFF.

Note on this clone: This specimen includes other DNA sequences encoding the same CDR3. The chain links TRBV15 to TRBJ1-5; D not certain. From germline, CDR1 is LNHNV and CDR2 YYDKDF (reference sequence). V was shortened by 0 bases and J by 2 bases, with 5 bases between the two germline ends. CDR3 length: 14 amino acids. CDR3 residues: CATSRDRGNQPQHF. The CDR3 region has the DNA TGTGCCACCAGCAGAGACAGAGGCAATCAGCCCCAGCATTTT.

The genes are TRBV29-1 and TRBJ2-7; a possible D gene is TRBD1 (5 bases). The CDR3 runs to 15 residues. Deletions cut 0 bases from V and 9 bases from J, with 21 bases between. The germline gives CDR1 SQVTM, CDR2 ANQGSEA. The DNA for the CDR3 is TGCAGCGTTGAAGACCAGGCTGCGTTAAATAGGGGGCAGTACTTC. As protein: CSVEDQAALNRGQYF.

Details on this clone: The sample carries other DNA sequences with the same CDR3. V is TRBV27 and J is TRBJ1-5; D might be TRBD1 (6 bases). V lost 3 bases to trimming and J lost 3 bases, with 9 bases between them. Germline CDR1 is MNHEY and CDR2 is SMNVEV (reference sequence). The CDR3 totals 14 residues. The CDR3 nucleotides are TGTGCCAGCAGTTTCAGGGGCCTCAATCAGCCCCAGCATTTT. Encoded protein: CASSFRGLNQPQHF.

The chain has TRBV19 and TRBJ2-5, with TRBD2 identical over 13 bases. The germline V gene encodes CDR1 LNHDA and CDR2 SQIVND (reference sequence). V dropped 3 bases and J dropped 4; count of bases not matched to a gene: 2. CDR3 size: 15 residues. In DNA, the CDR3 is TGTGCCAGTAGTATGGGACTAGCGGGGCCAGAGACCCAGTACTTC. Protein product: CASSMGLAGPETQYF. The whole variable domain, filled in from reference TRBV19 and TRBJ2-5, reads DGGITQSPKYLFRKEGQNVTLSCEQNLNHDAMYWYRQDPGQGLRLIYYSQIVNDFQKGDIAEGYSVSREKKESFPLTVTSAQKNPTAFYLCASSMGLAGPETQYFGPGTRLLVL.

The rearrangement links TRBV3-1 (or the pseudogene TRBV3-2) to TRBJ2-5; unclear D gene. CDR1 is LGHDT and CDR2 is YNNKEL in the germline V gene (reference sequence). The V end was cut by 3 bases, the J end by 2 bases, with 7 bases between. The CDR3 runs to 13 residues. The CDR3 coding sequence is TGTGCCAGCAGCCAGGGATTTCAAGAGACCCAGTACTTC. Encoded protein: CASSQGFQETQYF.

This chain joins TRBV18 and TRBJ1-5; TRBD1 agrees at 7 bases. The CDR3 contains 18 residues. V lost 3 bases and J lost 5; bases outside the gene matches: 16. Per the germline V gene, CDR1 is KGHSH and CDR2 is LQKENI. The CDR3 nucleotides are TGTGCCAGCTCACCCGAGGTTGCGGGGCCAGGGGGTTATCAGCCCCAGCATTTT. This encodes CASSPEVAGPGGYQPQHF.

The chain employs TRBV18 and TRBJ1-2; TRBD1 aligns across 7 bases. The CDR3 loop spans 13 amino acids. Looked up from germline, CDR1 is KGHSH and CDR2 is LQKENI. Germline trimming cut 4 bases from V and 5 bases from J; bases unmatched to any gene: 4. CDR3 coding DNA: TGTGCCAGCTCACTTGGGACAGCTTATGGCTACACCTTC. This sequence encodes CASSLGTAYGYTF.

The chain couples TRBV9 to TRBJ2-1, with D perhaps matching TRBD2 (5 bases). The ends were cut back, 0 bases at V and 10 bases at J, with 11 bases in the middle. This CDR3 spans 13 amino acids. Germline CDR1 is SGDLS and CDR2 is YYNGEE. CDR3 sequence reads: CASSVAEGVEQFF. The CDR3 bases are TGTGCCAGCAGCGTAGCTGAGGGCGTCGAGCAGTTCTTC.